The table lists the clone carrying this T cell receptor beta chain with a few counts. Antigen specificity is unknown. These data come from a study of response to subunit inactivated influenza vaccine. General study points: That few new T cells are recruited by each seasonal influenza vaccination was the authors' suggestion.

Between the trimmed V and J ends, which lost 11 bases and 7 bases, there was a span of 21 bases. This CDR3 contains 14 residues. In germline, CDR1 is MNHNS, CDR2 SASEGT. One entry per CDR3 protein results from TCRdb running MiXCR on the RT-PCR reads. Among hundreds of thousands of distinct CDR3 sequences, approximately 14% were seen once, and the ten largest hold 6% to 9.5%. The TCR was taken from a man aged 45-65 years who received an inactivated influenza vaccine. The input for sequencing was PBMCs from blood, taken approximately 15 days before vaccination. The chain has TRBV6-1 and TRBJ2-1; TRBD1 or TRBD2 may be the D gene (5 bases each). The CDR3 nucleotides read TGTGCCGTCCTGGCGGCAGGGAGCAGGAATGAGCAGTTCTTC. Translated: CAVLAAGSRNEQFF.